Listed here are 22 T cell receptor beta chains from one sample, sequenced in a study of T cell changes during pregnancy in multiple sclerosis. Here immunoSEQ multiplex PCR was the method, and the copy in TCRdb shows in-frame clones only, minus some. The data show 25,000 to 35,000 clones, 90% to 95% seen once. Here the sequenced sample was CD8+ T cells from peripheral blood mononuclear cells, taken before pregnancy. All receptors come from a female donor with multiple sclerosis, enrolled in a pregnancy study.

The V and J genes are TRBV5-1 and TRBJ2-4, with TRBD1 identical over 12 bases. The CDR3 consists of 15 residues. V lost 4 bases to trimming and J lost 7 bases; unmatched junction nucleotides: 6. Germline lookup yields CDR1 SGHRS and CDR2 YFSETQ. As DNA, the CDR3 is TGCGCCAGCAGCCCCGGGACAGGGGGCAGGAACATTCAGTACTTC. Translation gives CASSPGTGGRNIQYF.

The J gene is TRBJ2-7, the V gene TRBV7-2; tentative D call: TRBD1 (6 bases). V was trimmed by 3 bases and J by 3 bases, leaving 18 bases between them. The CDR3 sequence is 16 residues long. Germline assignment: CDR1 SGHTA and CDR2 FQGNSA. The CDR3 sequence: CASSFGISGASYEQYF. The CDR3 region has the DNA TGTGCCAGCAGCTTCGGGATATCAGGGGCGAGCTACGAGCAGTACTTC.

This rearrangement joins TRBV4-3 to TRBJ2-2; TRBD2 agrees at 7 bases. Germline V gene data show CDR1 as LGHNA and CDR2 as YSLEER. The CDR3 runs to 16 residues. Losses at the gene ends were 1 base for V and 8 bases for J; bases not matched to a gene: 10. CDR3 bases: TGCGCCAGCAGCCAAGGGATAGTAGCGGGTTCTGGGGAGCTGTTTTTT. It is translated as CASSQGIVAGSGELFF.

This clone was recorded only once. The CDR3 here is CASSSWTSVYEQYF. DNA of the CDR3: TGTGCCAGCAGTTCGTGGACTAGCGTTTACGAGCAGTACTTC. The V and J genes are TRBV6-5 and TRBJ2-7; TRBD2 matches at 9 bases. CDR1 is MNHEY, CDR2 SVGAGI, per germline. The CDR3 runs to 14 residues. With V trimmed by 4 bases and J by 4 bases, 5 bases remained unmatched.

This CDR3 reads CASSYILTGGSGRELFF. The CDR3 coding sequence is TGTGCCAGCAGTTATATCCTGACAGGGGGGTCCGGACGGGAGCTGTTTTTT. The chain is built from TRBV28 and TRBJ2-2, with TRBD1 matching over 9 bases. From germline, CDR1 is MDHEN and CDR2 SYDVKM. The trim removed 4 bases at V and 9 bases at J, leaving 15 bases unmatched. The CDR3 sequence is 17 residues long.

The V and J genes are TRBV7-6 and TRBJ2-5; 13 bases are shared with TRBD2. Germline V gene lookup returns CDR1 SGHVS and CDR2 FNYEAQ. The ends lost 4 bases at V and 2 bases at J; junction bases unmatched: 13. The CDR3 is 19 residues long. This CDR3 reads CASSSVVRRTSGGQETQYF. The CDR3 DNA reads as TGTGCCAGCAGCTCAGTGGTGCGACGGACTAGCGGGGGACAAGAGACCCAGTACTTC.

The chain has TRBV9 and TRBJ2-5, with D perhaps TRBD2 (6 bases). CDR1 is SGDLS and CDR2 is YYNGEE in the germline V gene. The ends were cut back, 3 bases at V and 2 bases at J, with 11 bases in the middle. This CDR3 has 14 residues. The CDR3 sequence: CASSAYSGQETQYF. CDR3 sequence (DNA): TGTGCCAGCAGCGCCTATAGCGGACAAGAGACCCAGTACTTC.

The chain couples TRBV7-9 to TRBJ2-1, with TRBD2 identical over 10 bases. In germline, CDR1 is SEHNR, CDR2 FQNEAQ (reference sequence). The CDR3 contains 17 residues. V shed 6 bases and J 9 bases; nucleotides not matched to a gene: 17. In nucleotides, the CDR3 is TGTGCCAGCAGTCAATCCCGCCTAGCGGGAGACCCTAGTGAGCAGTTCTTC. The encoded protein is CASSQSRLAGDPSEQFF.

The V call is TRBV19, the J call TRBJ2-3; weak D call: TRBD1 (6 bases). In germline, CDR1 is LNHDA, CDR2 SQIVND (reference sequence). V was trimmed by 2 bases and J by 2 bases, leaving 8 bases between them. This CDR3 is built from 14 residues. CDR3 nucleotide sequence: TGTGCCAGTAGTATATCAGGGGCCACAGATACGCAGTATTTT. Protein: CASSISGATDTQYF.

The chain combines TRBV4-1 with TRBJ2-1; 7 nucleotides line up with TRBD1. The CDR3 runs to 16 residues. Germline values: CDR1 MGHRA, CDR2 YSYEKL. J lost 5 bases, V lost 2 bases, and 9 bases had no gene match. For the CDR3, the DNA is TGCGCCAGCAGCCAACGACAGGGCAGAGGGGACAATGAGCAGTTCTTC. It encodes CASSQRQGRGDNEQFF.

The CDR3: CASSPTSGRAHGELFF. In nucleotides, the CDR3 is TGTGCCAGCTCACCGACTAGCGGGAGGGCCCACGGGGAGCTGTTTTTT. V is TRBV18 and J is TRBJ2-2; 14 bases agree with TRBD2. The CDR3 length is 16 residues. The germline CDR1 and CDR2 sequences are KGHSH and LQKENI. Trimming removed 3 bases from V and 7 bases from J; junction bases left unmatched: 4.

The CDR3, as DNA: TGTGCCAGCGGATTACAGGGGTACGAGCAGTACTTC. This sequence encodes CASGLQGYEQYF. The chain carries TRBV6-5 and TRBJ2-5, with 7 nucleotides matching TRBD1. The J call may be wrong; the DNA end is better matched by TRBJ2-7. Per the germline V gene, CDR1 is MNHEY and CDR2 is SVGAGI. The length of the CDR3 is 12 residues.

The chain employs TRBV6-5 and TRBJ2-7; the match to TRBD1 covers 7 bases. The CDR3 consists of 15 residues. Per the germline V gene, CDR1 is MNHEY and CDR2 is SVGAGI. The V gene end was trimmed by 5 bases and the J gene end by 0 bases; junction bases not matched to a gene: 7. The CDR3 DNA reads TGTGCCAGCAGTAGGGGGACAGATTCCTCCTACGAGCAGTACTTC. Its protein product is CASSRGTDSSYEQYF.

The gene calls are TRBV27 and TRBJ1-2; D uncertain. The CDR3 extends over 15 amino acids. The ends were cut back, 0 bases at V and 8 bases at J, with 16 bases in the middle. Germline V CDR1 and CDR2: MNHEY, SMNVEV (reference sequence). The CDR3 sequence is CASSLSPWRADGYTF. The CDR3 bases are TGTGCCAGCAGTTTATCCCCGTGGAGGGCTGACGGCTACACCTTC.

The CDR3 loop reads CASSQEGAGGLDNEQFF. The CDR3 bases are TGCGCCAGCAGCCAAGAAGGAGCGGGAGGGCTCGACAATGAGCAGTTCTTC. The chain recombines TRBV4-3 with TRBJ2-1, with 10 bases lining up with TRBD2. The CDR3 sequence is 17 residues long. The junction had 7 bases not matched to a gene; V was cut back by 0 bases and J by 5 bases. Germline V lookup: CDR1 LGHNA, CDR2 YSLEER.

The chain is built from TRBV10-3 and TRBJ2-3, with D possibly matching TRBD2 (5 bases). CDR3 length: 19 amino acids. The germline gives CDR1 ENHRY, CDR2 SYGVKD. Trimming removed 6 bases at V and 2 bases at J, with 27 bases between. The CDR3 DNA sequence: TGTGCCATCAGCTCGCCTTCAAGATGGGCGGTCGGGGTCACAGATACGCAGTATTTT. Amino acid sequence: CAISSPSRWAVGVTDTQYF.

V usage is TRBV29-1 and J usage is TRBJ2-5; 8 bases align to TRBD1. From germline, CDR1 is SQVTM and CDR2 ANQGSEA. This CDR3 is 15 amino acids long. V shed 3 bases, J shed 7 bases, and the junction held 13 bases outside the gene matches. DNA for the CDR3: TGCAGCGTTGATACACAGGGGGAAATCGTATGGACCCAGTACTTC. Protein product: CSVDTQGEIVWTQYF. Together with reference TRBV29-1 and TRBJ2-5, the CDR3 gives the full variable domain: SAVISQKPSRDICQRGTSLTIQCQVDSQVTMMFWYRQQPGQSLTLIATANQGSEATYESGFVIDKFPISRPNLTFSTLTVSNMSPEDSSIYLCSVDTQGEIVWTQYFGPGTRLLVL.

The J gene is TRBJ1-1, the V gene TRBV19; TRBD1 might be the D (6 bases). This CDR3 has 15 residues. Germline V CDR1 and CDR2: LNHDA, SQIVND (reference sequence). V was clipped by 1 base and J by 2 bases, with 11 bases between them. The CDR3 region has the DNA TGTGCCAGTAGTATAGGTCAAGGGGGAAACACTGAAGCTTTCTTT. Translated: CASSIGQGGNTEAFF.

This sequence joins TRBV10-3 and TRBJ2-7; 15 bases are shared with TRBD2. V lost 2 bases and J lost 6; bases outside the gene matches: 14. This CDR3 spans 19 amino acids. Germline CDR1 and CDR2: ENHRY and SYGVKD. The CDR3 protein is CAISEPRGWTSGRAGEQYF. The DNA of the CDR3 is TGTGCCATCAGTGAGCCTCGAGGCTGGACTAGCGGGAGGGCCGGCGAGCAGTACTTC.

The chain has TRBV19 and TRBJ2-1; D is possibly TRBD2 (6 bases). The CDR3 is 13 amino acids. With 5 bases removed from V and 4 bases from J, the gap between germline ends came to 9 bases. CDR1 and CDR2 from the germline V gene are LNHDA and SQIVND (reference sequence). This CDR3 reads CASSLGRYNEQFF. The CDR3 DNA sequence: TGTGCCAGTAGTCTCGGGAGATACAATGAGCAGTTCTTC.

This clone was counted once. The chain links TRBV9 to TRBJ2-1; the match to TRBD2 covers 10 bases. The germline gives CDR1 SGDLS, CDR2 YYNGEE. J lost 3 bases, V lost 4 bases, and 7 bases had no gene match. The CDR3 is made up of 16 amino acids. CDR3 protein: CASSPWGTSDYNEQFF. Written as DNA, the CDR3 is TGTGCCAGCAGCCCCTGGGGGACTAGCGACTACAATGAGCAGTTCTTC.

This clone was counted a single time. CDR3 sequence reads: CASSGGGGIYNEQFF. DNA for the CDR3: TGTGCCAGCAGCGGAGGCGGCGGCATTTACAATGAGCAGTTCTTC. The chain is built from TRBV9 and TRBJ2-1; D is undetermined. Trimming stripped 3 bases from V and 4 bases from J, with 14 bases between. The CDR3 runs to 15 residues. Germline V gene sequence: CDR1 SGDLS, CDR2 YYNGEE.